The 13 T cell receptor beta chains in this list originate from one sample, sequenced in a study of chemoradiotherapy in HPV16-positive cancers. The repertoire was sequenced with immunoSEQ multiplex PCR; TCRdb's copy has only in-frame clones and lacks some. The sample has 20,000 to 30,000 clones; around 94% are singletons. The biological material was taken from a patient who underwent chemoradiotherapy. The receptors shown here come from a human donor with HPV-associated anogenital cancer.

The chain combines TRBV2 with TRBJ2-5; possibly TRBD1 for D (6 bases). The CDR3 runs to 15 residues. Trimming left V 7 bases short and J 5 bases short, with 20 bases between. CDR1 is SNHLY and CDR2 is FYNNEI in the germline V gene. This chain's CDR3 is CASTAAGQRGETQYF. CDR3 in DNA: TGTGCCAGCACCGCGGCAGGGCAAAGGGGGGAGACCCAGTACTTC.

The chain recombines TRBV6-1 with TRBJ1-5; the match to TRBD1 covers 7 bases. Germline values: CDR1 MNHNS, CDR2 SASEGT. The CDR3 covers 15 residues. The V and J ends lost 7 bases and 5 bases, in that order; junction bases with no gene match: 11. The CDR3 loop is CASTHYRGRDQPQHF. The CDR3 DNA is TGTGCCAGCACCCACTACAGGGGTCGTGATCAGCCCCAGCATTTT.

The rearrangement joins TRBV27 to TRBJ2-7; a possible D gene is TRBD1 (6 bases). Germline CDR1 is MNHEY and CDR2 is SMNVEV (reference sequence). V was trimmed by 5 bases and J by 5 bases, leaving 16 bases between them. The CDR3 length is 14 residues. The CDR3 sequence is CASSPPWQGHEQYF. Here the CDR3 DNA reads TGTGCCAGCAGTCCGCCGTGGCAGGGGCACGAGCAGTACTTC.

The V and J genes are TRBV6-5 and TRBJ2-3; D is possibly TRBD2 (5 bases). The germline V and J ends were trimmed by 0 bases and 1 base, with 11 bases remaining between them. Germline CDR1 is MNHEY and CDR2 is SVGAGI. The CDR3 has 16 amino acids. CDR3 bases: TGTGCCAGCAGTTACTCGCTAGCATCTCGCACAGATACGCAGTATTTT. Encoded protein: CASSYSLASRTDTQYF.

CDR3 DNA sequence: TGCGCCAGCAAACCCGGGGGGTCGGGGACCGGGGAGCTGTTTTTT. This codes for CASKPGGSGTGELFF. The chain carries TRBV5-1 and TRBJ2-2, with 7 bases identical to TRBD2. Per the germline V gene, CDR1 is SGHRS and CDR2 is YFSETQ. Trimming took 6 bases from V and 5 from J; bases not matched to a gene: 10. The CDR3 runs 15 residues.

The CDR3 sequence is CASRERGSLFLTSGANVLTF. In DNA, the CDR3 is TGTGCCAGCAGAGAAAGGGGTAGTTTGTTCTTAACTTCTGGGGCCAACGTCCTGACTTTC. The chain uses TRBV6-1 and TRBJ2-6; possibly TRBD1 for D (5 bases). Germline CDR1 MNHNS, CDR2 SASEGT. The CDR3 is made up of 20 amino acids. V was trimmed by 6 bases and J by 1 base, leaving 25 bases between them.

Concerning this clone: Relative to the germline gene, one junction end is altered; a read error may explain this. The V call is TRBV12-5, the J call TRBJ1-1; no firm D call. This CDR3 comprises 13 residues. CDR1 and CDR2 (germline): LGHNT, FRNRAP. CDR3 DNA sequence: TGTGCTAGTGGTTTGGCCCAGAACGCTGAAGCTTTCTTT. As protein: CASGLAQNAEAFF.

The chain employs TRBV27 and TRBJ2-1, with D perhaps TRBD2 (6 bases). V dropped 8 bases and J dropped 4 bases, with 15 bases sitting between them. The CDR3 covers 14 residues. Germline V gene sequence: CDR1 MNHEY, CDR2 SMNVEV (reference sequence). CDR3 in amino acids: CASWGGGMYNEQFF. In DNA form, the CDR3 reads TGTGCCAGCTGGGGTGGGGGGATGTACAATGAGCAGTTCTTC.

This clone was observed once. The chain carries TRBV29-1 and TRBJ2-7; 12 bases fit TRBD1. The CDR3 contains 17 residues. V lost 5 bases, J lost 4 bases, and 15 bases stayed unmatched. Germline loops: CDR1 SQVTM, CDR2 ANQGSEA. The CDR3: CSVLGQGAQDALYEQYF. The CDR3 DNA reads TGCAGCGTTTTGGGACAGGGGGCCCAAGACGCCCTATACGAGCAGTACTTC.

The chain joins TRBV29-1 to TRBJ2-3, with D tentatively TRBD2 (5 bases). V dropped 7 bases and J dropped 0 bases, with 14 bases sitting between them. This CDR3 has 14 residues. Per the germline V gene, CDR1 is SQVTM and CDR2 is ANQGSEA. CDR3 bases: TGCAGCGCCCGTAAGGGAGTTAGCACAGATACGCAGTATTTT. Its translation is CSARKGVSTDTQYF.

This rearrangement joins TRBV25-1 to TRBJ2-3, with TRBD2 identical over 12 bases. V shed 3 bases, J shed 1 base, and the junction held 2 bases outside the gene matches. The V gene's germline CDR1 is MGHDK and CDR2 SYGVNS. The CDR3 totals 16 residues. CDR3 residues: CASSERTSGGTDTQYF. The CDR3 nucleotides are TGTGCCAGCAGTGAGAGGACTAGCGGGGGCACAGATACGCAGTATTTT.

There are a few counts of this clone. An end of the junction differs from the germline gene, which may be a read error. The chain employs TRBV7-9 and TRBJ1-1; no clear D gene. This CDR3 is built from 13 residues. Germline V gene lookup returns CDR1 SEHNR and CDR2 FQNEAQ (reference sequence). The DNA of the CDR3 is TGTGCCAGCAGCGTTACACTGAACTCTGATGCTTTCTTT. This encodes CASSVTLNSDAFF.

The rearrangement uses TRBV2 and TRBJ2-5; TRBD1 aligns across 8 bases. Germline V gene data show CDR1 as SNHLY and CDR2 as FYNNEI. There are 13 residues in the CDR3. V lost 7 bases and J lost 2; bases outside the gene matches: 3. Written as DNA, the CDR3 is TGTGCCAGCAAGAGGACAGGGCAAGAGACCCAGTACTTC. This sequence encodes CASKRTGQETQYF.